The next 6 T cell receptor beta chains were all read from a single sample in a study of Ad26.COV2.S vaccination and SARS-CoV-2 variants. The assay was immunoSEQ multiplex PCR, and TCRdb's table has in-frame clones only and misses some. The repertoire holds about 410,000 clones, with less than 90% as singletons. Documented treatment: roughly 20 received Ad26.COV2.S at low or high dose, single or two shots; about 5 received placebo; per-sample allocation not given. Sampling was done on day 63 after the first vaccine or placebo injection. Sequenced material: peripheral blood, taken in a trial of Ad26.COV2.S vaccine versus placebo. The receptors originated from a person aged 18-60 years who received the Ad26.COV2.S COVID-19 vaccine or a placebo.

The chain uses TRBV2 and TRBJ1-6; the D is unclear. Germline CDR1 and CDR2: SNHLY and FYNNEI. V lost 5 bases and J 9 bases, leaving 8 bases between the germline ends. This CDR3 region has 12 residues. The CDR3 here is CASSFEGSPLHF. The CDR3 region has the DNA TGTGCCAGCAGTTTCGAGGGTTCACCCCTCCACTTT. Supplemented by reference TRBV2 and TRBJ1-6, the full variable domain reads EPEVTQTPSHQVTQMGQEVILRCVPISNHLYFYWYRQILGQKVEFLVSFYNNEISEKSEIFDDQFSVERPDGSNFTLKIRSTKLEDSAMYFCASSFEGSPLHFGNGTRLTVT.

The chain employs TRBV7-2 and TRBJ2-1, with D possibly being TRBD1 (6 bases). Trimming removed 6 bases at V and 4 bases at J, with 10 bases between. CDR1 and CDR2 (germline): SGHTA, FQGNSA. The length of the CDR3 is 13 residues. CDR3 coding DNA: TGTGCCAGCAGGGGGGCCAATTACAATGAGCAGTTCTTC. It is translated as CASRGANYNEQFF.

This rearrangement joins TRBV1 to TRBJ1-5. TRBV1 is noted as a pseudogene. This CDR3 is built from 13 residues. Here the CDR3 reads CTSSLLSNQPQHF. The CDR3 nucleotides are TGCACCAGCAGCCTCCTTAGCAATCAGCCCCAGCATTTT.

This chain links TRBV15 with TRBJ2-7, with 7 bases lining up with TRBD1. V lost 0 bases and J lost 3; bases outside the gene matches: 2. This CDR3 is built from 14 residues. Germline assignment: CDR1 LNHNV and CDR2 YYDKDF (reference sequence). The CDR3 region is CATSRDRQGYEQYF. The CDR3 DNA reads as TGTGCCACCAGCAGAGATAGACAGGGCTACGAGCAGTACTTC.

The CDR3 DNA is TGCGCCAGCAGCCAAGAACCCTCCTCCTACGAGCAGTACTTC. This encodes CASSQEPSSYEQYF. J is TRBJ2-7 and V is TRBV4-3; D remains ambiguous. This CDR3 contains 14 residues. The germline V and J ends were trimmed by 0 bases and 0 bases, with 6 bases remaining between them. CDR1 and CDR2 (germline): LGHNA, YSLEER.

The CDR3 coding sequence is TGCGCCAGCAGCACGACAGGAGAGGGAAACACCATATATTTT. This encodes CASSTTGEGNTIYF. J is TRBJ1-3 and V is TRBV5-1; weak D call: TRBD1 (6 bases). CDR1 and CDR2 from the germline V gene are SGHRS and YFSETQ. The CDR3 consists of 14 residues. V lost 4 bases and J lost 4, with 12 bases in between.